Below are 24 T cell receptor beta chains sequenced from a single sample in a study of CD8 T cells in Susac syndrome. An amount of RNA that ranged from roughly 0.45 to 1 ug was reverse transcribed with random hexamers. TCRdb processed the immunoSEQ multiplex PCR reads anew with MiXCR; each CDR3 protein has one entry. The sample lists about 200,000 distinct CDR3 sequences, more than 85% seen once, with approximately 0.13% in the top ten. Sequencing input: CD8+ T cells from PBMCs. The receptors were gathered from a human donor with multiple sclerosis.

This chain uses TRBV4-3 with TRBJ1-3; tentatively, D is TRBD1 (6 bases). V lost 1 base, J lost 0 bases, and 7 bases lay in between. CDR1 is LGHNA, CDR2 YSLEER, per germline. The CDR3 consists of 15 residues. In DNA, the CDR3 is TGCGCCAGCAGCCAAGCAGGGGACTCTGGAAACACCATATATTTT. This sequence encodes CASSQAGDSGNTIYF.

The CDR3 region has the DNA TGTGCCAGCAGCGTAGAAGCGGTCTCCTACGAGCAGTACTTC. Its protein is CASSVEAVSYEQYF. The chain links TRBV9 to TRBJ2-7, with a possible D match to TRBD2 (5 bases). This CDR3 has 14 residues. Germline loops: CDR1 SGDLS, CDR2 YYNGEE. Trimming left V 0 bases short and J 0 bases short, with 7 bases between. Together with reference TRBV9 and TRBJ2-7, the CDR3 gives the full variable domain: DSGVTQTPKHLITATGQRVTLRCSPRSGDLSVYWYQQSLDQGLQFLIQYYNGEERAKGNILERFSAQQFPDLHSELNLSSLELGDSALYFCASSVEAVSYEQYFGPGTRLTVT.

The chain couples TRBV4-3 to TRBJ2-2; 7 bases line up with TRBD2. CDR3 length: 16 residues. Germline V gene lookup returns CDR1 LGHNA and CDR2 YSLEER. Trimming at V came to 3 bases and at J to 6 bases, leaving 10 bases not matched to a gene. In DNA form, the CDR3 reads TGCGCCAGCAGCCACCCACCTAGCGGCGGGTCCGGGGAGCTGTTTTTT. The encoded protein is CASSHPPSGGSGELFF.

The CDR3 DNA follows: TGTGCCTGGAGCGGAGAACCCGGGACTAGCGGTTCTAGCACAGATACGCAGTATTTT. Protein sequence: CAWSGEPGTSGSSTDTQYF. The V call is TRBV30, the J call TRBJ2-3; 11 bases are a match to TRBD2. Germline CDR1 reads GTSNPN; CDR2 reads SVGIG (reference sequence). The CDR3 totals 19 residues. V shed 3 bases and J 0 bases; nucleotides not matched to a gene: 14.

This clonotype is a singleton in its sample. The chain links TRBV14 to TRBJ2-5; D remains unclear. This CDR3 spans 13 amino acids. Deletions cut 5 bases from V and 5 bases from J, with 12 bases between. CDR1 SGHDN and CDR2 FVKESK come from the germline V gene. The CDR3 DNA follows: TGTGCCAGCAGCAAAGGGATTTTGGAGACCCAGTACTTC. This codes for CASSKGILETQYF.

The chain couples TRBV25-1 to TRBJ1-2; the D is unclear. V was clipped by 2 bases and J by 8 bases, with 12 bases between them. Germline CDR1 reads MGHDK; CDR2 reads SYGVNS. The CDR3 has 13 residues. CDR3 DNA: TGTGCCAGCAGTGAAGGTGAGGTCGGAGGCTACACCTTC. Residues: CASSEGEVGGYTF.

The chain is built from TRBV5-1 and TRBJ2-7; D may be TRBD1 (5 bases). The CDR3 extends over 15 amino acids. V lost 2 bases and J 5 bases, leaving 17 bases between the germline ends. Germline V gives CDR1 SGHRS, CDR2 YFSETQ. The CDR3, as DNA: TGCGCCAGCAGCTTATCAGGGCATCTATTGGACGAGCAGTACTTC. This translates into CASSLSGHLLDEQYF.

The V call is TRBV9, the J call TRBJ2-1, with D possibly called TRBD1 or TRBD2 (5 bases each). The CDR3 runs 14 residues. V was cut by 3 bases and J by 5 bases, with 12 bases left in between. The germline V gene encodes CDR1 SGDLS and CDR2 YYNGEE. The CDR3 sequence: CASSEDRGDNEQFF. Here the CDR3 DNA reads TGTGCCAGCAGCGAGGATCGGGGCGACAATGAGCAGTTCTTC.

This chain uses TRBV21-1 with TRBJ2-1; the table assigns TRBD1, which was not confirmed against the DNA. TRBV21-1 constitutes a pseudogene. The CDR3 has 15 amino acids. The CDR3: CASSIGALAYNEQFF. The DNA of the CDR3 is TGTGCCAGCAGCATCGGGGCTCTGGCCTACAATGAGCAGTTCTTC.

This clonotype was observed a single time. The DNA for the CDR3 is TGCGCCAGCAGCCCTCCGGCGCCCCAGGGAGATACGCAGTATTTT. Residues: CASSPPAPQGDTQYF. The chain has TRBV4-1 and TRBJ2-3; D perhaps matches TRBD1 (5 bases). The germline V gene encodes CDR1 MGHRA and CDR2 YSYEKL. V was cut by 4 bases and J by 5 bases, with 16 bases left in between. The CDR3 length is 15 residues.

This chain uses TRBV2 with TRBJ2-6, with 9 bases identical to TRBD1. Trimming took 4 bases from V and 10 from J; bases not matched to a gene: 5. Germline V gene data show CDR1 as SNHLY and CDR2 as FYNNEI. This CDR3 has 14 amino acids. The CDR3 nucleotides read TGTGCCAGCAGTGGGTACAGGGGGCGAAACGTCCTGACTTTC. Protein sequence: CASSGYRGRNVLTF.

This clonotype was detected only once. The rearrangement joins TRBV7-9 to TRBJ2-2, with D possibly matching TRBD2 (5 bases). V was shortened by 8 bases and J by 3 bases, with 13 bases between the two germline ends. This CDR3 region has 14 residues. CDR1 and CDR2 from the germline V gene are SEHNR and FQNEAQ (reference sequence). The CDR3 region is CASEGSSHTGELFF. The DNA of the CDR3 is TGTGCCAGCGAGGGAAGTTCCCACACCGGGGAGCTGTTTTTT.

V gene TRBV12-3 or TRBV12-4 combines with J gene TRBJ1-5, with unresolved D. The CDR3 has 11 residues. V lost 6 bases and J 9 bases, leaving 9 bases between the germline ends. In DNA form, the CDR3 reads TGTGCCAGCAGCGCCTCCGGGCCCCAGCATTTT. This gives the protein CASSASGPQHF.

This chain links TRBV6-6 with TRBJ2-7, with D possibly called TRBD1 or TRBD2 (5 bases each). The CDR3 extends over 12 amino acids. Looked up from germline, CDR1 is MNHNY and CDR2 is SVGAGI (reference sequence). The germline V and J ends were trimmed by 7 bases and 5 bases, with 12 bases remaining between them. DNA for the CDR3: TGTGCCAGCACAGAGAGGGACCACGAGCAGTACTTC. This gives the protein CASTERDHEQYF.

This clonotype appeared a single time. The V call is TRBV6-5, the J call TRBJ2-2; D is ambiguous. Per germline, CDR1 MNHEY and CDR2 SVGAGI. This CDR3 is built from 12 residues. V was shortened by 10 bases and J by 0 bases, with 6 bases between the two germline ends. CDR3 coding DNA: TGTGCCACCCTCCCGAACACCGGGGAGCTGTTTTTT. This codes for CATLPNTGELFF.

J is TRBJ1-1 and V is TRBV9; unclear D gene. The CDR3 sequence is 15 residues long. Looked up from germline, CDR1 is SGDLS and CDR2 is YYNGEE. Trimming removed 0 bases at V and 3 bases at J, with 12 bases between. The CDR3 DNA reads TGTGCCAGCAGCGTAGCCCAGGAGGCCTACACTGAAGCTTTCTTT. This gives the protein CASSVAQEAYTEAFF.

This rearrangement joins TRBV9 to TRBJ2-1; 7 bases fit TRBD2. V dropped 0 bases and J dropped 10; count of bases not matched to a gene: 4. There are 13 residues in the CDR3. Looked up from germline, CDR1 is SGDLS and CDR2 is YYNGEE. The CDR3 sequence is CASSVGGGTEQFF. CDR3 in DNA: TGTGCCAGCAGCGTAGGGGGAGGGACCGAGCAGTTCTTC.

This sequence joins TRBV4-1 and TRBJ2-1; 14 bases are shared with TRBD2. The germline V gene has CDR1 MGHRA and CDR2 YSYEKL. This CDR3 comprises 17 residues. The V and J ends lost 1 base and 7 bases, in that order; junction bases with no gene match: 6. This CDR3 reads CASSQVETSGRANEQFF. The CDR3 region has the DNA TGCGCCAGCAGCCAAGTGGAGACTAGCGGGAGGGCGAATGAGCAGTTCTTC.

This clonotype was seen just once. The rearrangement uses TRBV12-3 or TRBV12-4 and TRBJ2-3; TRBD1 matches 12 bases. CDR3 length: 16 amino acids. Trimming cost V 5 bases and J 6 bases; bases outside gene matches: 9. The CDR3: CASSRDRGRASDTQYF. Written as DNA, the CDR3 is TGTGCCAGCAGTAGGGACAGGGGGCGGGCTTCGGATACGCAGTATTTT.

The rearrangement uses TRBV5-1 and TRBJ1-1; TRBD1 agrees at 11 bases. The CDR3 is 18 amino acids. After removal of 4 bases from V and 2 bases from J, the junction contained 13 bases not matched to a gene. Germline CDR1 is SGHRS and CDR2 is YFSETQ. CDR3 sequence: CASSGSMDRGHTNTEAFF. CDR3 nucleotides: TGCGCCAGCAGCGGGTCAATGGACAGGGGGCATACAAACACTGAAGCTTTCTTT.

The rearrangement links TRBV3-1 to TRBJ1-6; D is unresolved. Trimming pared 0 bases from V and 6 bases from J, leaving 15 bases between. This CDR3 is 17 amino acids long. Per the germline V gene, CDR1 is LGHDT and CDR2 is YNNKEL (reference sequence). The CDR3 here is CASSQEVPTSSNSPLHF. CDR3 nucleotide sequence: TGTGCCAGCAGCCAAGAAGTTCCGACCAGCTCTAATTCACCCCTCCACTTT.

The chain recombines TRBV7-9 with TRBJ2-2; 12 bases fit TRBD2. Germline CDR1 is SEHNR and CDR2 is FQNEAQ (reference sequence). The CDR3 contains 17 residues. Trimming at V came to 5 bases and at J to 3 bases, leaving 7 bases not matched to a gene. DNA of the CDR3: TGTGCCAGCAGCAAATTACTAGCGGGAGGTCACACCGGGGAGCTGTTTTTT. Amino acid sequence: CASSKLLAGGHTGELFF.

The J gene is TRBJ2-1, the V gene TRBV4-2; 8 nucleotides match TRBD2. The CDR3 extends over 17 amino acids. Germline CDR1 is LGHNA and CDR2 is YNFKEQ. Trimming took 0 bases from V and 7 from J; bases not matched to a gene: 11. Here the CDR3 DNA reads TGTGCCAGCAGCCAAGATGACGGGACTAGTGATACGAATGAGCAGTTCTTC. Its protein product is CASSQDDGTSDTNEQFF.

This chain links TRBV12-3 or TRBV12-4 with TRBJ2-7; D call uncertain. The CDR3 totals 14 residues. V was pared by 0 bases and J by 4 bases, with 10 bases between. DNA for the CDR3: TGTGCCAGCAGTTTAGCGGCCTCCCGATACGAGCAGTACTTC. Its protein product is CASSLAASRYEQYF.